The 26 T cell receptor beta chains below come from one sample, sequenced in a study of sequential checkpoint blockade in melanoma. Treatment: randomized to nivolumab then ipilimumab (arm A) or the reverse (arm B). The table came from immunoSEQ multiplex PCR; TCRdb's copy has only in-frame clones and leaves some out. The sample lists approximately 9,700 clones; around 24% were seen once. The source material was tumor tissue (inferred from file names), sampled from a patient given nivolumab and ipilimumab in sequence. The receptors derive from a human donor with melanoma.

This clone was observed a few times. The V gene is TRBV25-1, the J gene TRBJ2-3, with D possibly being TRBD2 (5 bases). V lost 4 bases and J lost 5, with 7 bases in between. This CDR3 comprises 12 residues. Germline V lookup: CDR1 MGHDK, CDR2 SYGVNS. The CDR3 region has the DNA TGTGCCAGCAGTGCACTAGGAGATACGCAGTATTTT. Translation gives CASSALGDTQYF.

This chain connects TRBV5-1 to TRBJ2-7; TRBD1 matches at 11 bases. V lost 4 bases, J lost 6 bases, and 6 bases stayed unmatched. This CDR3 is built from 14 residues. From germline, CDR1 is SGHRS and CDR2 YFSETQ. CDR3 residues: CASSMGTGGVEQYF. CDR3 DNA: TGCGCCAGCAGCATGGGGACAGGGGGAGTCGAGCAGTACTTC.

This sequence joins TRBV11-3 and TRBJ1-2; tentative D call: TRBD1 (5 bases). CDR1 is SGHNT, CDR2 YENEEA, per germline. V gave up 2 bases and J gave up 4 bases, with 11 bases separating them. This CDR3 contains 14 residues. The CDR3 here is CASSLQGVGYGYTF. CDR3 coding DNA: TGTGCCAGCAGCTTACAGGGCGTGGGCTATGGCTACACCTTC.

This clone is medium-sized in the sample. The chain uses TRBV9 and TRBJ1-1, with a tentative D call TRBD1 (5 bases). Trimming cost V 0 bases and J 0 bases, with 12 bases left between them. CDR1 and CDR2 from the germline V gene are SGDLS and YYNGEE. This CDR3 is 16 amino acids long. In DNA, the CDR3 is TGTGCCAGCAGCGTAGCAGGGACCGTTATGAACACTGAAGCTTTCTTT. It encodes CASSVAGTVMNTEAFF.

The chain couples TRBV11-3 to TRBJ2-1; D possibly corresponds to TRBD2 (6 bases). V was cut by 5 bases and J by 7 bases, with 15 bases left in between. The CDR3 consists of 14 residues. Germline CDR1 SGHNT, CDR2 YENEEA. The CDR3 region has the DNA TGTGCCAGCAGCCCCCCCGGGAGCGAGAATGAGCAGTTCTTC. Its protein is CASSPPGSENEQFF.

This clone occurred a few times. The rearrangement joins TRBV28 to TRBJ1-4; D unresolved. The germline V gene encodes CDR1 MDHEN and CDR2 SYDVKM. V was cut by 2 bases and J by 6 bases, with 7 bases left in between. The CDR3 consists of 13 residues. CDR3 sequence: CASSLQMDEKLFF. The CDR3 DNA reads as TGTGCCAGCAGTTTACAGATGGATGAAAAACTGTTTTTT.

This sequence joins TRBV19 and TRBJ2-1, with D uncertain. Germline values: CDR1 LNHDA, CDR2 SQIVND (reference sequence). V was pared by 6 bases and J by 7 bases, with 13 bases between. This CDR3 is built from 13 residues. The CDR3 DNA reads as TGTGCCAGTAGACTCCAAGGCCAGAATGAGCAGTTCTTC. It translates to CASRLQGQNEQFF.

The J gene is TRBJ2-1, the V gene TRBV11-3; TRBD2 matches 7 bases. The ends lost 7 bases at V and 6 bases at J; junction bases unmatched: 15. Germline V gene data show CDR1 as SGHNT and CDR2 as YENEEA. This CDR3 has 16 amino acids. CDR3 bases: TGTGCCAGCATGACTGGCGGGGGACTTCCTACCAATGAGCAGTTCTTC. It codes for CASMTGGGLPTNEQFF.

The J gene is TRBJ2-2, the V gene TRBV11-3, with 10 bases aligning to TRBD1. After removal of 5 bases from V and 0 bases from J, the junction contained 3 bases not matched to a gene. Germline lookup yields CDR1 SGHNT and CDR2 YENEEA. The CDR3 covers 16 residues. The CDR3 nucleotides are TGTGCCAGCAGCAGAGACAGGGGGCCGAACACCGGGGAGCTGTTTTTT. The encoded protein is CASSRDRGPNTGELFF.

This clone was recorded a few times. This chain uses TRBV30 with TRBJ1-2, with D perhaps matching TRBD1 (5 bases). Trimming took off 0 bases at V and 7 bases at J, with 12 bases between the two ends. CDR3 size: 13 residues. The V gene's germline CDR1 is GTSNPN and CDR2 SVGIG (reference sequence). The CDR3, as DNA: TGTGCCTGGAGTGTTCGGGGGTACGGTGGCTACACCTTC. It translates to CAWSVRGYGGYTF. Variable domain in full (rest from reference TRBV30 and TRBJ1-2): SQTIHQWPATLVQPVGSPLSLECTVEGTSNPNLYWYRQAAGRGLQLLFYSVGIGQISSEVPQNLSASRPQDRQFILSSKKLLLSDSGFYLCAWSVRGYGGYTFGSGTRLTVV.

This clone has a count of ten or more. The V call is TRBV11-3, the J call TRBJ1-2; D is possibly TRBD1 (5 bases). CDR1 and CDR2 from the germline V gene are SGHNT and YENEEA. The V end was cut by 8 bases, the J end by 2 bases, with 15 bases between. The CDR3 is made up of 14 amino acids. CDR3 region: CASQGETGNYGYTF. The CDR3, as DNA: TGTGCCAGCCAGGGCGAAACAGGAAACTATGGCTACACCTTC.

In its sample, this clone ranks as medium-sized (0.01 to 0.1%). The gene calls are TRBV5-1 and TRBJ2-2; D ambiguous. V lost 5 bases, J lost 0 bases, and 8 bases lay in between. Germline assignment: CDR1 SGHRS and CDR2 YFSETQ. CDR3 length: 14 amino acids. The CDR3 reads CASSPPSNTGELFF. The CDR3 coding sequence is TGCGCCAGCAGTCCTCCTTCGAACACCGGGGAGCTGTTTTTT. The full variable domain, rest sourced from reference TRBV5-1 and TRBJ2-2, is KAGVTQTPRYLIKTRGQQVTLSCSPISGHRSVSWYQQTPGQGLQFLFEYFSETQRNKGNFPGRFSGRQFSNSRSEMNVSTLELGDSALYLCASSPPSNTGELFFGEGSRLTVL.

The V gene is TRBV23-1, the J gene TRBJ1-2, with D uncertain. TRBV23-1 is an open reading frame, and its role is uncertain. The V end was cut by 6 bases, the J end by 1 base, with 9 bases between. The CDR3 is made up of 13 amino acids. The CDR3 loop is CASSPWGNYGYTF. CDR3 coding DNA: TGCGCCAGCAGCCCTTGGGGTAACTATGGCTACACCTTC.

The chain joins TRBV6-8 to TRBJ2-3; D gene ambiguous. Germline CDR1 reads MNHGY; CDR2 reads SAAAGT. The CDR3 totals 13 residues. V lost 4 bases to trimming and J lost 2 bases, with 7 bases between them. The CDR3 nucleotides are TGTGCCAGCAGTTCCGACTCCACAGATACGCAGTATTTT. The encoded protein is CASSSDSTDTQYF.

This clone was counted between two and nine times. One end of the junction is discordant with germline, which a read error may explain. The chain combines TRBV6-8 with TRBJ2-7; D ambiguous. CDR1 and CDR2 (germline): MNHGY, SAAAGT. This CDR3 is 13 amino acids long. The chain's CDR3 is CAISDFFGDEQYF. The DNA of the CDR3 is TGTGCCATCAGTGACTTCTTTGGGGACGAGCAGTACTTC.

In this sample, this clone turned up a few times. V and J are TRBV11-3 and TRBJ1-4, with D maybe TRBD1 (6 bases). CDR1 is SGHNT and CDR2 is YENEEA in the germline V gene. The CDR3 covers 16 residues. V lost 3 bases and J lost 4, with 15 bases in between. CDR3 in amino acids: CASSFPAGANNEKLFF. The CDR3 nucleotides are TGTGCCAGCAGCTTCCCCGCAGGGGCGAATAATGAAAAACTGTTTTTT.

V usage is TRBV5-1 and J usage is TRBJ1-5; D gene unclear. The CDR3 has 15 residues. The germline gives CDR1 SGHRS, CDR2 YFSETQ. Trimming left V 1 base short and J 3 bases short, with 11 bases between. The CDR3 DNA sequence: TGCGCCAGCAGCTTGTCAGGCAGCAACAATCAGCCCCAGCATTTT. The encoded protein is CASSLSGSNNQPQHF.

This sequence joins TRBV6-8 and TRBJ2-1; 8 bases align to TRBD2. Germline lookup yields CDR1 MNHGY and CDR2 SAAAGT. CDR3 length: 14 amino acids. The trim removed 8 bases at V and 3 bases at J, leaving 6 bases unmatched. The CDR3 sequence is CASFTSGLYNEQFF. As DNA, the CDR3 is TGTGCCAGCTTTACTAGCGGACTCTACAATGAGCAGTTCTTC.

The V gene is TRBV10-2, the J gene TRBJ1-1; 9 nucleotides align to TRBD1. CDR3 size: 14 residues. Unmatched junction bases numbered 5, after V lost 4 bases and J lost 5 bases. CDR1 and CDR2 (germline): WSHSY, SAAADI. The CDR3 here is CASSGGTGQTEAFF. The CDR3 coding sequence is TGCGCCAGCAGTGGGGGGACAGGGCAGACTGAAGCTTTCTTT.

The chain combines TRBV18 with TRBJ2-2; D perhaps matches TRBD2 (6 bases). Germline-derived CDR1 and CDR2 are KGHSH and LQKENI. CDR3 length equals 14 residues. V lost 4 bases and J lost 7, with 13 bases in between. This chain's CDR3 is CASSQTGGVGELFF. The CDR3 DNA is TGTGCCAGCTCACAAACTGGAGGGGTCGGGGAGCTGTTTTTT.

This clone occurred a few times. CDR3 protein: CASSQTGTTEAFF. The CDR3 DNA is TGTGCCAGCAGCCAAACAGGGACCACTGAAGCTTTCTTT. The V call is TRBV7-1, the J call TRBJ1-1, with TRBD1 as a possible D gene (6 bases). TRBV7-1 is reported as an ORF; its role is uncertain. The CDR3 is 13 amino acids. The germline V and J ends were trimmed by 5 bases and 4 bases, with 11 bases remaining between them.

This clone was recorded a few times. The chain carries TRBV10-3 and TRBJ2-1; TRBD2 aligns across 7 bases. Germline values: CDR1 ENHRY, CDR2 SYGVKD. There are 16 residues in the CDR3. With 0 bases clipped from V and 6 bases from J, the junction kept 8 bases outside the gene matches. The CDR3 coding sequence is TGTGCCATCAGTGAGTCATTCAGGGACTACCGCAATGAGCAGTTCTTC. This sequence encodes CAISESFRDYRNEQFF.

This chain uses TRBV28 with TRBJ2-2; D is possibly TRBD1 or TRBD2 (5 bases each). CDR3 length: 14 amino acids. The germline CDR1 and CDR2 sequences are MDHEN and SYDVKM. V dropped 7 bases and J dropped 7 bases, with 16 bases sitting between them. The CDR3 region has the DNA TGTGCCAGCATCTCTCTGGGGGAAGTCGGGGAGCTGTTTTTT. Translating gives CASISLGEVGELFF.

The chain uses TRBV11-3 and TRBJ2-1; D call uncertain. This CDR3 contains 14 residues. Per germline, CDR1 SGHNT and CDR2 YENEEA. Trimming left V 5 bases short and J 5 bases short, with 13 bases between. This CDR3 reads CASSVHLRDNEQFF. The CDR3 DNA reads as TGTGCCAGCAGCGTTCACCTTAGGGACAATGAGCAGTTCTTC.

The chain recombines TRBV9 with TRBJ1-4; 10 bases fit TRBD1. Germline lookup yields CDR1 SGDLS and CDR2 YYNGEE. The CDR3 is 15 residues long. The V and J ends lost 4 bases and 7 bases, in that order; junction bases with no gene match: 7. In nucleotides, the CDR3 is TGTGCCAGCAGCAGACAGGGGGCGCTGAGTGAAAAACTGTTTTTT. Its protein product is CASSRQGALSEKLFF.

This clone was observed a handful of times. V usage is TRBV6-8 and J usage is TRBJ2-7; D is possibly TRBD1 or TRBD2 (5 bases each). V was shortened by 6 bases and J by 1 base, with 10 bases between the two germline ends. The CDR3 extends over 13 amino acids. Germline assignment: CDR1 MNHGY and CDR2 SAAAGT. The CDR3 DNA follows: TGTGCCAGCAGCCGGGGACCGTCCTACGAGCAGTACTTC. Its translation: CASSRGPSYEQYF.